These 24 T cell receptor beta chains share one sample of origin, sequenced in a study of regulatory T cells in long-lasting Graves disease. Regarding time point: persistent/refractory GD, antithyroid drugs over 5 years with positive TRAb. PBMC-derived RNA was used for the TCR library. Libraries of TCR beta came from iRepertoire HTBI primers plus Arm-PCR of CDR3 regions. TCRdb reprocessed the multiplex PCR reads via MiXCR and lists one record per CDR3 protein. The data show some 300,000 distinct CDR3 sequences, 22% seen once. The sample consisted of peripheral blood mononuclear cells (PBMCs), taken when the disease was refractory, from a patient treated with antithyroid drugs. The receptors were sampled from a female donor with Graves disease.

The chain has TRBV30 and TRBJ2-7; D gene unclear. Germline V gene data show CDR1 as GTSNPN and CDR2 as SVGIG (reference sequence). Trimming took 3 bases from V and 6 from J, leaving 15 bases between them. CDR3 length equals 13 residues. For the CDR3, the DNA is TGTGCCTGGAGCACGACCTCCTCGGGCGAGCAGTACTTC. Translated: CAWSTTSSGEQYF.

The V call is TRBV6-5, the J call TRBJ1-3, with a weak D call TRBD1 (6 bases). CDR1 is MNHEY, CDR2 SVGAGI, per germline. V lost 4 bases, J lost 0 bases, and 13 bases lay in between. CDR3 length: 16 residues. The CDR3 nucleotides are TGTGCCAGCAGTTTTTCCCGGGACACCTCTGGAAACACCATATATTTT. Protein product: CASSFSRDTSGNTIYF.

This clonotype has a count of ten or more. This chain joins TRBV6-5 and TRBJ1-2; perhaps TRBD1 as D (6 bases). The germline V gene encodes CDR1 MNHEY and CDR2 SVGAGI. The CDR3 spans 16 residues. Trimming removed 0 bases from V and 3 bases from J, with 14 bases in between. CDR3 loop: CASSYSALGADYGYTF. CDR3 DNA: TGTGCCAGCAGTTACTCGGCGTTGGGGGCGGACTATGGCTACACCTTC.

The chain couples TRBV29-1 to TRBJ2-7; no definite D call. V was cut by 7 bases and J by 0 bases, with 13 bases left in between. Germline CDR1 SQVTM, CDR2 ANQGSEA. CDR3 length equals 13 residues. The CDR3 bases are TGCAGCGCCAAGGACGTAAACTCCTACGAGCAGTACTTC. Its translation: CSAKDVNSYEQYF.

This clonotype was found many times. J is TRBJ1-4 and V is TRBV28; D not resolved. V was trimmed by 5 bases and J by 10 bases, leaving 8 bases between them. Germline CDR1 is MDHEN and CDR2 is SYDVKM. The CDR3 contains 11 residues. The CDR3 DNA is TGTGCCAGCAGTACCCTTGGAAAACTGTTTTTT. Protein product: CASSTLGKLFF.

This clonotype was seen a few times. The chain is built from TRBV6-5 and TRBJ1-2, with 8 bases matching TRBD1. This CDR3 is built from 15 residues. Trimming removed 0 bases from V and 5 bases from J; junction bases left unmatched: 5. Germline CDR1 and CDR2: MNHEY and SVGAGI. The CDR3 here is CASSYSRQGAYGYTF. The DNA for the CDR3 is TGTGCCAGCAGTTACTCGAGGCAGGGGGCTTATGGCTACACCTTC.

This clonotype has a handful of counts. The chain has TRBV12-3 or TRBV12-4 and TRBJ2-1; D remains ambiguous. The CDR3 sequence is 14 residues long. Trimming stripped 6 bases from V and 8 bases from J, with 17 bases between. CDR3 in amino acids: CASSLNELFYEQFF. The CDR3 coding sequence is TGTGCCAGCAGCCTGAACGAACTCTTCTATGAGCAGTTCTTC.

This chain joins TRBV5-5 and TRBJ2-3; D is ambiguous. Germline assignment: CDR1 SGHKS and CDR2 YYEKEE (reference sequence). V was pared by 2 bases and J by 0 bases, with 10 bases between. CDR3 length equals 15 residues. The CDR3 nucleotides read TGTGCCAGCAGCTTTTGGGTACCAAGCACAGATACGCAGTATTTT. Translated, it gives CASSFWVPSTDTQYF.

This chain links TRBV19 with TRBJ2-6; D call uncertain. V was clipped by 6 bases and J by 8 bases, with 14 bases between them. The CDR3 has 14 residues. Germline CDR1 LNHDA, CDR2 SQIVND (reference sequence). The CDR3 nucleotides are TGTGCCAGTAGGACGTTAGACCCCTCCAACGTCCTGACTTTC. This sequence encodes CASRTLDPSNVLTF.

This clonotype was picked up a small number of times. An end of the junction differs from the germline gene, which may be a read error. The CDR3 DNA reads TGCGCCAGCAGCTTGGCCCTGGGGACGTCCTCCGAGCAGTACTTC. It translates to CASSLALGTSSEQYF. The V gene is TRBV5-1, the J gene TRBJ2-7; D tentatively fits TRBD1 or TRBD2 (5 bases each). The CDR3 is 15 amino acids. The V gene's germline CDR1 is SGHRS and CDR2 YFSETQ.

The chain links TRBV20-1 to TRBJ1-1; perhaps TRBD1 as D (5 bases). CDR3 length: 13 amino acids. Deletions cut 5 bases from V and 3 bases from J, with 13 bases between. CDR1 DFQATT and CDR2 SNEGSKA come from the germline V gene (reference sequence). The CDR3 region is CSAAHKTDTEAFF. The CDR3 coding sequence is TGCAGTGCTGCCCACAAGACAGACACTGAAGCTTTCTTT.

The V call is TRBV30, the J call TRBJ2-5; no clear D gene. V was trimmed by 3 bases and J by 5 bases, leaving 10 bases between them. Germline lookup yields CDR1 GTSNPN and CDR2 SVGIG (reference sequence). The CDR3 has 12 residues. As DNA, the CDR3 is TGTGCCTGGAGCCCCCAACGGGAGACCCAGTACTTC. Protein sequence: CAWSPQRETQYF.

This clonotype has a count of ten or more. The gene calls are TRBV20-1 and TRBJ2-7, with D uncertain. V lost 1 base to trimming and J lost 5 bases, with 9 bases between them. Germline V gives CDR1 DFQATT, CDR2 SNEGSKA (reference sequence). The CDR3 loop spans 12 amino acids. This chain's CDR3 is CSARAGGDEQYF. The CDR3 region has the DNA TGCAGTGCTAGAGCTGGTGGGGACGAGCAGTACTTC.

V usage is TRBV5-6 and J usage is TRBJ2-2; maybe TRBD1 (5 bases). The CDR3 length is 16 residues. V was pared by 0 bases and J by 4 bases, with 13 bases between. Germline V gene data show CDR1 as SGHDT and CDR2 as YYEEEE. CDR3 nucleotide sequence: TGTGCCAGCAGCTTGGTAGGGGATATCTTCACCGGGGAGCTGTTTTTT. Translating gives CASSLVGDIFTGELFF.

This clonotype was counted a few times. This rearrangement joins TRBV27 to TRBJ1-6; 8 bases align to TRBD1. Germline CDR1 reads MNHEY; CDR2 reads SMNVEV (reference sequence). V shed 6 bases and J 9 bases; nucleotides not matched to a gene: 13. CDR3 length: 16 residues. The CDR3 DNA sequence: TGTGCCAGCAGGGTGAGTGGGACAGGAGGCTCTTCACCCCTCCACTTT. Its translation is CASRVSGTGGSSPLHF.

The table lists this clonotype with many counts. The chain carries TRBV12-3 or TRBV12-4 and TRBJ2-5; TRBD1 agrees at 8 bases. V dropped 6 bases and J dropped 2; count of bases not matched to a gene: 14. CDR3 length: 17 amino acids. CDR3 in DNA: TGTGCCAGCAGCCCCATCCTTTTACAGGGGGTTCAAGAGACCCAGTACTTC. This translates into CASSPILLQGVQETQYF.

In its sample, this clonotype was seen many times. The CDR3 nucleotides read TGCAGTGCTAAAGCGGAAGCCAAAAACATTCAGTACTTC. It yields the protein CSAKAEAKNIQYF. V usage is TRBV20-1 and J usage is TRBJ2-4, with D possibly being TRBD2 (5 bases). CDR3 length: 13 residues. The V end lost 4 bases, the J end lost 0 bases, and 7 bases lay between the germline ends. Germline lookup yields CDR1 DFQATT and CDR2 SNEGSKA (reference sequence).

V usage is TRBV6-6 and J usage is TRBJ1-2, with unresolved D. The CDR3 is 17 residues long. The germline gives CDR1 MNHNY, CDR2 SVGAGI (reference sequence). The germline V and J ends were trimmed by 0 bases and 0 bases, with 14 bases remaining between them. CDR3 in DNA: TGTGCCAGCAGTTACTCGGGTCTGGGATCCCCTAACTATGGCTACACCTTC. Translating gives CASSYSGLGSPNYGYTF.

Ten or more counts support this clonotype. The chain recombines TRBV12-3 or TRBV12-4 with TRBJ2-7; no firm D call. The CDR3 spans 15 residues. The V gene lost 3 bases and the J gene lost 5 bases, with 17 bases spanning the gap. The CDR3 region is CASSFSGSRAHEQYF. For the CDR3, the DNA is TGTGCCAGCAGTTTTTCCGGGTCCCGGGCCCACGAGCAGTACTTC.

This clonotype is a singleton in its sample. A much larger clone sits a single nucleotide away, making a read error possible. The chain carries TRBV27 and TRBJ2-7; TRBD1 agrees at 10 bases. The CDR3 is 15 residues long. Germline CDR1 and CDR2: MNHEY and SMNVEV (reference sequence). The CDR3: CASSWGQGSSCEQYF. The CDR3 nucleotides read TGTGCCAGCAGTTGGGGACAGGGGAGCTCCTGCGAGCAGTACTTC.

This clonotype came up many times. The chain recombines TRBV12-3 or TRBV12-4 with TRBJ2-2; no reliable D call. V was clipped by 3 bases and J by 0 bases, with 8 bases between them. The CDR3 contains 15 residues. CDR3 DNA: TGTGCCAGCAGTTTTGGGGTTTCGAACACCGGGGAGCTGTTTTTT. It yields the protein CASSFGVSNTGELFF.

This clonotype was found once. The rearrangement links TRBV4-3 to TRBJ2-7, with 9 bases fitting TRBD2. This CDR3 has 15 residues. Unmatched junction bases numbered 4, after V lost 0 bases and J lost 4 bases. Germline-derived CDR1 and CDR2 are LGHNA and YSLEER. The CDR3 nucleotides are TGCGCCAGCAGCCAAGAGCGGGAGGGCCCATACGAGCAGTACTTC. This gives the protein CASSQEREGPYEQYF.

The chain links TRBV6-1 to TRBJ1-1; TRBD1 is a possible D gene (5 bases). The CDR3 covers 12 residues. Germline V lookup: CDR1 MNHNS, CDR2 SASEGT. The ends were cut back, 8 bases at V and 8 bases at J, with 15 bases in the middle. The CDR3 sequence: CASASGGSEAFF. CDR3 DNA: TGTGCCAGCGCCTCCGGGGGGTCAGAAGCTTTCTTT.

The chain carries TRBV11-2 and TRBJ2-3, with D unclear. CDR3 length: 14 residues. Trimming removed 1 base from V and 2 bases from J, with 7 bases in between. The germline V gene has CDR1 SGHAT and CDR2 FQNNGV. The CDR3 nucleotides read TGTGCCAGCAGCTTAGCCACACACACAGATACGCAGTATTTT. It is translated as CASSLATHTDTQYF.